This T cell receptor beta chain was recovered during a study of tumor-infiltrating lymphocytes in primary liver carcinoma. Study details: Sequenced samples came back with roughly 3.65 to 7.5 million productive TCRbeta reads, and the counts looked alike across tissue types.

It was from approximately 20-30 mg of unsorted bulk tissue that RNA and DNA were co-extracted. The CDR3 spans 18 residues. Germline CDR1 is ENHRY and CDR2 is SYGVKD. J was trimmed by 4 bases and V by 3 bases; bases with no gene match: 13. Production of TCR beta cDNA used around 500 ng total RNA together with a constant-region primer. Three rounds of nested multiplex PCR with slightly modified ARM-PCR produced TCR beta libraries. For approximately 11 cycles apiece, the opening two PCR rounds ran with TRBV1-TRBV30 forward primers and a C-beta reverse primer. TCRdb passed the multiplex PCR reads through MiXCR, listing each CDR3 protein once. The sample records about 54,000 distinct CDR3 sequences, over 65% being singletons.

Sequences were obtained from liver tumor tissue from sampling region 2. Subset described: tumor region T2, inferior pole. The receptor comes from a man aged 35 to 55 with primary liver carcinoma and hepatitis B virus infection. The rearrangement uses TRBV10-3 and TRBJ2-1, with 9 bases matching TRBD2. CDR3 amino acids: CAISDPFVTSGAYNEQFF. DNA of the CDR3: TGTGCCATCAGTGACCCATTTGTGACTAGCGGAGCTTACAATGAGCAGTTCTTC.